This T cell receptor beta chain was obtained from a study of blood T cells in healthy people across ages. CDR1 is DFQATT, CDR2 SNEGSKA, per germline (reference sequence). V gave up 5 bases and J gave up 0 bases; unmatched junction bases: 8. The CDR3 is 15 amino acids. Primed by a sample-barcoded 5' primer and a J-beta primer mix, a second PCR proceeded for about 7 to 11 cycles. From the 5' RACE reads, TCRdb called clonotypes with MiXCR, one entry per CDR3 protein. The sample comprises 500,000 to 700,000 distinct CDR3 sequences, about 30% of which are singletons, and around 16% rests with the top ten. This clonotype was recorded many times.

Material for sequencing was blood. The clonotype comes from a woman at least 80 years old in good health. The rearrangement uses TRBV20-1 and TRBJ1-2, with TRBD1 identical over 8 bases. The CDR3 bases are TGCAGTGCTCCCGCCCAGGGGGCAACTAACTATGGCTACACCTTC. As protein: CSAPAQGATNYGYTF.